Below are 20 T cell receptor beta chains sequenced from a single sample in a study of blood T cell repertoires in COVID-19. Profiling relied on immunoSEQ multiplex PCR, and the TCRdb table lists in-frame clones only, not all of them. The sample comprises over 35,000 clones, roughly 93% of which are singletons, and 8% to 10% rests with the top ten. Sequenced sample: peripheral blood. All receptors come from a man aged 50 or older with active COVID-19.

Points on this clone: Germline is not matched at one junction end, which may reflect a read error. This rearrangement joins TRBV5-1 to TRBJ2-1; D might be TRBD2 (5 bases). The CDR3 contains 13 residues. The germline CDR1 and CDR2 sequences are SGHRS and YFSETQ. The CDR3, as DNA: TGCGCCAGCAGCCCCACTACGCTAGCTGAGGAGTTCTTC. This translates into CASSPTTLAEEFF.

CDR3 nucleotides: TGTGCCAGCAGTCTTAGCAGCACGGGGGAGCTGTTTTTT. Amino acids: CASSLSSTGELFF. V is TRBV12-3 or TRBV12-4 and J is TRBJ2-2; D gene uncertain. The CDR3 has 13 amino acids. V lost 5 bases to trimming and J lost 8 bases, with 12 bases between them.

The V and J genes are TRBV6-5 and TRBJ1-5, with D perhaps matching TRBD1 (5 bases). Germline loops: CDR1 MNHEY, CDR2 SVGAGI. V lost 4 bases and J 4 bases, leaving 14 bases between the germline ends. This CDR3 has 15 amino acids. CDR3 DNA sequence: TGTGCCAGCAGTTTAGGACGGGGGAGGAATCAGCCCCAGCATTTT. It is translated as CASSLGRGRNQPQHF.

The V and J genes are TRBV7-2 and TRBJ2-1, with D unclear. Deletions cut 1 base from V and 0 bases from J, with 13 bases between. Germline V lookup: CDR1 SGHTA, CDR2 FQGNSA. This CDR3 has 17 residues. This CDR3 is CASSLDPFLSSYNEQFF. CDR3 in DNA: TGTGCCAGCAGCTTAGACCCGTTCTTGAGCTCCTACAATGAGCAGTTCTTC.

The chain joins TRBV29-1 to TRBJ2-3, with D possibly matching TRBD2 (6 bases). V was pared by 2 bases and J by 0 bases, with 9 bases between. The CDR3 runs to 14 residues. The germline gives CDR1 SQVTM, CDR2 ANQGSEA. CDR3 loop: CSVETGTSTDTQYF. CDR3 bases: TGCAGCGTTGAAACCGGGACTAGCACAGATACGCAGTATTTT.

By share, this clone ranks as large. V is TRBV30 and J is TRBJ2-3, with 13 bases fitting TRBD2. V trimming: 3 bases; J trimming: 6 bases; junction bases outside the gene matches: 12. Per the germline V gene, CDR1 is GTSNPN and CDR2 is SVGIG (reference sequence). The CDR3 extends over 17 amino acids. CDR3 residues: CAWSAPLLAGGPDTQYF. The DNA for the CDR3 is TGTGCCTGGAGCGCTCCTTTACTAGCGGGAGGGCCGGATACGCAGTATTTT.

V gene TRBV6-5 combines with J gene TRBJ2-7; TRBD2 aligns across 7 bases. V shed 0 bases, J shed 6 bases, and the junction held 8 bases outside the gene matches. The CDR3 extends over 15 amino acids. Germline assignment: CDR1 MNHEY and CDR2 SVGAGI. The CDR3 region is CASSYSNTGTTEQYF. The CDR3, as DNA: TGTGCCAGCAGTTACTCGAACACTGGGACTACCGAGCAGTACTTC.

The J gene is TRBJ2-1, the V gene TRBV6-5, with TRBD2 identical over 8 bases. The germline gives CDR1 MNHEY, CDR2 SVGAGI. The CDR3 spans 14 residues. V was clipped by 8 bases and J by 8 bases; unmatched bases: 11. CDR3 bases: TGTGCCAGCTCGGCGCGGGAGGTGAGGGATGAGCAGTTCTTC. It specifies CASSAREVRDEQFF.

The chain uses TRBV5-8 and TRBJ2-7, with a possible D match to TRBD1 (5 bases). Germline V lookup: CDR1 SGHTS, CDR2 YDEGEE. Trimming shortened V by 1 base and J by 5 bases, and 16 bases separated the two germline ends. This CDR3 is 15 amino acids long. CDR3 sequence (DNA): TGTGCCAGCAGCTTGTATCGACAGTACCGTAACGAGCAGTACTTC. Translation gives CASSLYRQYRNEQYF.

The chain uses TRBV7-9 and TRBJ2-7; possibly TRBD2 for D (5 bases). Germline V gives CDR1 SEHNR, CDR2 FQNEAQ (reference sequence). V lost 5 bases and J 2 bases, leaving 13 bases between the germline ends. There are 14 residues in the CDR3. The DNA for the CDR3 is TGTGCCAGCAGCCCATGGAGCGGTACCTACGAGCAGTACTTC. Translated, it gives CASSPWSGTYEQYF. Supplemented by reference TRBV7-9 and TRBJ2-7, the full variable domain reads DTGVSQNPRHKITKRGQNVTFRCDPISEHNRLYWYRQTLGQGPEFLTYFQNEAQLEKSRLLSDRFSAERPKGSFSTLEIQRTEQGDSAMYLCASSPWSGTYEQYFGPGTRLTVT.

The chain combines TRBV28 with TRBJ1-5; tentatively, D is TRBD1 (6 bases). The CDR3 consists of 16 residues. V gave up 7 bases and J gave up 2 bases, with 18 bases separating them. Germline assignment: CDR1 MDHEN and CDR2 SYDVKM. The CDR3, as DNA: TGTGCCAGCACTCCCGGATTGGGGGGGCGCAATCAGCCCCAGCATTTT. Translating it yields CASTPGLGGRNQPQHF.

This chain connects TRBV9 to TRBJ2-6; 7 nucleotides align to TRBD1. The CDR3 length is 15 residues. V was pared by 3 bases and J by 2 bases, with 2 bases of the junction left unmatched. From germline, CDR1 is SGDLS and CDR2 YYNGEE. CDR3 region: CASSADRAGANVLTF. In DNA, the CDR3 is TGTGCCAGCAGCGCCGACAGGGCTGGGGCCAACGTCCTGACTTTC.

The chain carries TRBV9 and TRBJ1-4; no clear D. V was cut by 0 bases and J by 7 bases, with 10 bases left in between. Looked up from germline, CDR1 is SGDLS and CDR2 is YYNGEE. The CDR3 extends over 14 amino acids. This CDR3 reads CASSVGPSGEKLFF. The CDR3 nucleotides are TGTGCCAGCAGCGTAGGTCCCTCGGGTGAAAAACTGTTTTTT.

The chain combines TRBV5-4 with TRBJ1-1; TRBD1 agrees at 7 bases. Trimming removed 4 bases from V and 6 bases from J; junction bases left unmatched: 6. The CDR3 extends over 13 amino acids. Looked up from germline, CDR1 is SGHNT and CDR2 is YYREEE (reference sequence). This chain's CDR3 is CASSRTGVPEAFF. DNA of the CDR3: TGTGCCAGCAGCCGAACAGGGGTTCCTGAAGCTTTCTTT.

The J gene is TRBJ2-7, the V gene TRBV2; possible D gene TRBD2, 5 bases. The CDR3 length is 15 residues. With 7 bases removed from V and 4 bases from J, the gap between germline ends came to 20 bases. CDR1 and CDR2 (germline): SNHLY, FYNNEI. The CDR3 bases are TGTGCCAGCACAAGAGAGTTAGGACTTATATACGAGCAGTACTTC. Its translation: CASTRELGLIYEQYF.

This clone showed up just a few times. V gene TRBV24-1 combines with J gene TRBJ1-2, with D perhaps TRBD1 (6 bases). This CDR3 spans 14 amino acids. Germline CDR1 KGHDR, CDR2 SFDVKD. V was pared by 4 bases and J by 8 bases, with 16 bases between. The CDR3 DNA reads as TGTGCCACCAGTGACCCCAACAGGGTGTGGGGCTACACCTTC. Its translation is CATSDPNRVWGYTF.

This clone was detected only once. The V gene is TRBV18, the J gene TRBJ2-3; 7 nucleotides agree with TRBD2. Germline V lookup: CDR1 KGHSH, CDR2 LQKENI. V trimming: 3 bases; J trimming: 2 bases; junction bases outside the gene matches: 2. This CDR3 is 14 amino acids long. CDR3: CASSPGLDTDTQYF. The CDR3 DNA reads TGTGCCAGCTCACCCGGACTAGACACAGATACGCAGTATTTT. Variable domain in full (rest from reference TRBV18 and TRBJ2-3): NAGVMQNPRHLVRRRGQEARLRCSPMKGHSHVYWYRQLPEEGLKFMVYLQKENIIDESGMPKERFSAEFPKEGPSILRIQQVVRGDSAAYFCASSPGLDTDTQYFGPGTRLTVL.

The V call is TRBV5-1, the J call TRBJ2-3; 7 nucleotides agree with TRBD2. This CDR3 spans 18 amino acids. Germline lookup yields CDR1 SGHRS and CDR2 YFSETQ. Trimming at V came to 0 bases and at J to 0 bases, leaving 10 bases not matched to a gene. CDR3 coding DNA: TGCGCCAGCAGCTTGGCGGGGGGTGACAGTTTTAGCACAGATACGCAGTATTTT. It is translated as CASSLAGGDSFSTDTQYF. Drawing the rest from reference TRBV5-1 and TRBJ2-3, the complete variable domain is KAGVTQTPRYLIKTRGQQVTLSCSPISGHRSVSWYQQTPGQGLQFLFEYFSETQRNKGNFPGRFSGRQFSNSRSEMNVSTLELGDSALYLCASSLAGGDSFSTDTQYFGPGTRLTVL.

The chain is built from TRBV3-1 (or the pseudogene TRBV3-2) and TRBJ2-5; 10 bases line up with TRBD2. Unmatched junction bases numbered 0, after V lost 2 bases and J lost 0 bases. The CDR3 spans 15 residues. The V gene's germline CDR1 is LGHDT and CDR2 YNNKEL (reference sequence). For the CDR3, the DNA is TGTGCCAGCAGCCAAAGCGGGAGGGACCAAGAGACCCAGTACTTC. Translated, it gives CASSQSGRDQETQYF.

The rearrangement uses TRBV5-5 and TRBJ2-7, with D possibly TRBD1 on 6 matching bases. The CDR3 length is 14 residues. Germline V gene lookup returns CDR1 SGHKS and CDR2 YYEKEE (reference sequence). V lost 0 bases to trimming and J lost 2 bases, with 9 bases between them. CDR3 sequence: CASSLVRGPYEQYF. In nucleotides, the CDR3 is TGTGCCAGCAGCTTGGTCAGGGGCCCCTACGAGCAGTACTTC.